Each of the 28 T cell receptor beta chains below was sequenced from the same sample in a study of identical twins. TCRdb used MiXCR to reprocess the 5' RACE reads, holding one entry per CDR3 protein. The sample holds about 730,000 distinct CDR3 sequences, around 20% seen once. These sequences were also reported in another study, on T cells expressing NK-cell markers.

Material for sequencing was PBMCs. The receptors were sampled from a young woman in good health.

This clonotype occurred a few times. CDR3: CASSFWSMGSDTQYF. Written as DNA, the CDR3 is TGTGCCAGCAGTTTTTGGTCTATGGGCTCAGATACGCAGTATTTT. The rearrangement uses TRBV7-2 and TRBJ2-3; D unclear. The V end lost 6 bases, the J end lost 4 bases, and 17 bases lay between the germline ends. CDR3 length: 15 residues. Germline assignment: CDR1 SGHTA and CDR2 FQGNSA.

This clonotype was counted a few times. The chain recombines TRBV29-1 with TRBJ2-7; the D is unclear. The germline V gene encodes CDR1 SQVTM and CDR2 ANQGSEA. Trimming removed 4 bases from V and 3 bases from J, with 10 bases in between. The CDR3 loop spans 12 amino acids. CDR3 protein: CSVAQMNYEQYF. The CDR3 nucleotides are TGCAGCGTTGCACAAATGAACTACGAGCAGTACTTC.

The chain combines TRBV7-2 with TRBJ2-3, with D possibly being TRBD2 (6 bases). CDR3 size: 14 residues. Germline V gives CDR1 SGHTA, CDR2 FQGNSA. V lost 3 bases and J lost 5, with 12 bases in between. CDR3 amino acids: CASSFLFSGDTQYF. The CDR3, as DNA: TGTGCCAGCAGCTTTCTCTTTAGCGGAGATACGCAGTATTTT.

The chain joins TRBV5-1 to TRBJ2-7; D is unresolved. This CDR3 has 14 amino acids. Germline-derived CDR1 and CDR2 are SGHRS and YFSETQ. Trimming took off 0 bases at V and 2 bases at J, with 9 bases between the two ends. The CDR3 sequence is CASSLADITYEQYF. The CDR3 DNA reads TGCGCCAGCAGCTTGGCCGACATAACCTACGAGCAGTACTTC.

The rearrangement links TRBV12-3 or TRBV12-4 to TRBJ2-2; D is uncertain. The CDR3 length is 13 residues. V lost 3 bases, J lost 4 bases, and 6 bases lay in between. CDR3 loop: CASSLKGTGELFF. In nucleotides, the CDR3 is TGTGCCAGCAGTTTGAAGGGCACCGGGGAGCTGTTTTTT.

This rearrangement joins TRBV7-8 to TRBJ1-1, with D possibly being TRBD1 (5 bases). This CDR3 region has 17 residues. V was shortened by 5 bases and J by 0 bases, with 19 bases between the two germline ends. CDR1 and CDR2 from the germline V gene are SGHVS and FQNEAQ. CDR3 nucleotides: TGTGCCAGCAGCAAGGGGAGGTCGGTAAACATGAACACTGAAGCTTTCTTT. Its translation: CASSKGRSVNMNTEAFF.

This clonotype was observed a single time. This chain's CDR3 is CASSQGSPGGTQYF. The CDR3 DNA reads as TGTGCCAGCAGCCAAGGCTCCCCAGGTGGGACCCAGTACTTC. The chain is built from TRBV3-1 and TRBJ2-5; no clear D. The length of the CDR3 is 14 residues. Per germline, CDR1 LGHDT and CDR2 YNNKEL (reference sequence). Between the trimmed V and J ends, which lost 1 base and 7 bases, there was a span of 13 bases.

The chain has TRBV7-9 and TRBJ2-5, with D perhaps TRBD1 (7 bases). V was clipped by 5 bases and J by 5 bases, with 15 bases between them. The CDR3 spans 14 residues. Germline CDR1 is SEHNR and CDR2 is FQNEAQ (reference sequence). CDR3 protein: CASSVYRGGETQYF. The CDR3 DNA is TGTGCCAGCAGCGTCTACAGGGGAGGCGAGACCCAGTACTTC. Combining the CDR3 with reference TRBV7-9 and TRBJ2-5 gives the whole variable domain DTGVSQNPRHKITKRGQNVTFRCDPISEHNRLYWYRQTLGQGPEFLTYFQNEAQLEKSRLLSDRFSAERPKGSFSTLEIQRTEQGDSAMYLCASSVYRGGETQYFGPGTRLLVL.

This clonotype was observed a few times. The CDR3 DNA reads as TGTGCCAGCAGCGAGGGACTGAATCAGCCCCAGCATTTT. Its translation: CASSEGLNQPQHF. The rearrangement joins TRBV12-3 or TRBV12-4 to TRBJ1-5; maybe TRBD1 (5 bases). CDR3 length: 13 amino acids. V shed 6 bases and J shed 4 bases, with 10 bases lying between them.

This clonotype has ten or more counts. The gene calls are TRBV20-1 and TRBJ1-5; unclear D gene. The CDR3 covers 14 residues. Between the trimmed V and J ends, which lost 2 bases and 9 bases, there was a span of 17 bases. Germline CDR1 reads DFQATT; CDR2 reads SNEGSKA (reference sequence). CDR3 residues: CSARFGLGLGPQHF. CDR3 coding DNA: TGCAGTGCTAGATTTGGGCTGGGGTTAGGGCCCCAGCATTTT.

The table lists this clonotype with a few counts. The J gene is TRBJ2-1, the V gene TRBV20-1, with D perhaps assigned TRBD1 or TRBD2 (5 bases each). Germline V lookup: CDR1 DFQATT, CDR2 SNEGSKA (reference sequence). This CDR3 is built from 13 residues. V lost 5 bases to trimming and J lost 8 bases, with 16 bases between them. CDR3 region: CSAWDGAGDEQFF. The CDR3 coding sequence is TGCAGTGCTTGGGACGGGGCCGGGGATGAGCAGTTCTTC.

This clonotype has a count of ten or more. CDR3 sequence (DNA): TGTGCCAGCAGGGGCGGGTACAATGAGCAGTTCTTC. This encodes CASRGGYNEQFF. V usage is TRBV7-2 and J usage is TRBJ2-1, with D possibly TRBD2 on 5 matching bases. This CDR3 is built from 12 residues. Germline lookup yields CDR1 SGHTA and CDR2 FQGNSA. With 6 bases removed from V and 4 bases from J, the gap between germline ends came to 7 bases.

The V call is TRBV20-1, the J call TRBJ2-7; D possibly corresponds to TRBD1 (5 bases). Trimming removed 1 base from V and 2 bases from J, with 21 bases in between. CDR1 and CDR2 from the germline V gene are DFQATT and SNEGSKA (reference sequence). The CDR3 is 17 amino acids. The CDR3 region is CSARVFGEGVSTYEQYF. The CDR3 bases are TGCAGTGCTAGAGTGTTTGGGGAAGGGGTTAGCACCTACGAGCAGTACTTC.

For the CDR3, the DNA is TGTGCCAGCAGAAAAGCGACCACAGATACGCAGTATTTT. Its translation is CASRKATTDTQYF. V usage is TRBV7-2 and J usage is TRBJ2-3; unclear D gene. Germline V CDR1 and CDR2: SGHTA, FQGNSA. V was pared by 6 bases and J by 2 bases, with 9 bases between. The CDR3 runs to 13 residues.

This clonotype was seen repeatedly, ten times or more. In nucleotides, the CDR3 is TGCAGTGCTAGGACTTTCGGAGATACGCAGTATTTT. Translating it yields CSARTFGDTQYF. The V call is TRBV20-1, the J call TRBJ2-3; D gene uncertain. The CDR3 is 12 amino acids. Trimming took 3 bases from V and 5 from J, leaving 9 bases between them. Germline V CDR1 and CDR2: DFQATT, SNEGSKA (reference sequence).

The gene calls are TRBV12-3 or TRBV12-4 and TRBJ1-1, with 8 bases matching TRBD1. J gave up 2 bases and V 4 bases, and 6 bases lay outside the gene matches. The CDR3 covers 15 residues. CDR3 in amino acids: CASSSRTGHNTEAFF. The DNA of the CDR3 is TGTGCCAGCAGTTCCCGGACAGGGCACAACACTGAAGCTTTCTTT.

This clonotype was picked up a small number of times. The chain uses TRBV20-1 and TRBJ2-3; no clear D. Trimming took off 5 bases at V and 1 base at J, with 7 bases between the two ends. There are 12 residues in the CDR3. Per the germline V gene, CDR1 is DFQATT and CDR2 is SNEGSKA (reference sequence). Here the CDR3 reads CSAPQGTDTQYF. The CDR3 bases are TGCAGTGCTCCCCAAGGCACAGATACGCAGTATTTT.

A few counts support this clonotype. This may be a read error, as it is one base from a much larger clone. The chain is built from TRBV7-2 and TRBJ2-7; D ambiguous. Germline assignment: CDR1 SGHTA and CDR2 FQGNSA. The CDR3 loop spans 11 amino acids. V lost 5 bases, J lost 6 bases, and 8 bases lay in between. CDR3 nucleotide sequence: TGTGCCAGCAGCGGGTCGGGCGAGCAGTACTTC. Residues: CASSGSGEQYF.

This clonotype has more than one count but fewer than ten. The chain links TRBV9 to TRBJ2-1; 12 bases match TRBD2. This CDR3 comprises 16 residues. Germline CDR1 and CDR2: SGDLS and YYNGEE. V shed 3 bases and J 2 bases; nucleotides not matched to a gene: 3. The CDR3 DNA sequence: TGTGCCAGCAGCGCCCGACTAGCGGGGGCCTACAATGAGCAGTTCTTC. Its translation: CASSARLAGAYNEQFF.

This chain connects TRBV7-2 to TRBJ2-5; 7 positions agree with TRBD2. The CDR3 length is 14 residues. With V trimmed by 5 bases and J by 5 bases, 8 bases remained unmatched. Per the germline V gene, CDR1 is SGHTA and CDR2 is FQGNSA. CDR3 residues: CASSAGTTGETQYF. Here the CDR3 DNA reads TGTGCCAGCAGCGCCGGGACTACGGGGGAGACCCAGTACTTC.

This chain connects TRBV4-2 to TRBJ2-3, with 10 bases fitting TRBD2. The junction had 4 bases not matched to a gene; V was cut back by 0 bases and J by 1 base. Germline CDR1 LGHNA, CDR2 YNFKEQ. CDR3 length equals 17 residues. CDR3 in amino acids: CASSQDVLAGGTDTQYF. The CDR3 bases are TGTGCCAGCAGCCAAGACGTCCTAGCGGGGGGCACAGATACGCAGTATTTT.

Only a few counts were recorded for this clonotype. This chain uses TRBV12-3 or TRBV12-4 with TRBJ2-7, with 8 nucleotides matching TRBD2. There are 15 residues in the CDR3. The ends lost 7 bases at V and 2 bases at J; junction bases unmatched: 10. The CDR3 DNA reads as TGTGCCAGCATCGCCAGCGGGAGAAGGACCTACGAGCAGTACTTC. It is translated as CASIASGRRTYEQYF.

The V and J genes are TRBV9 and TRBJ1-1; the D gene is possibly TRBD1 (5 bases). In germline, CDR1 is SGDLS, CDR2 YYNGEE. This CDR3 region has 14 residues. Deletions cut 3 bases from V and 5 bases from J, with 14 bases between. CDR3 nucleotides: TGTGCCAGCAGCGCCGGGACGACGAATACTGAAGCTTTCTTT. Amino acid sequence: CASSAGTTNTEAFF. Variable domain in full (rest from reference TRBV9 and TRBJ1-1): DSGVTQTPKHLITATGQRVTLRCSPRSGDLSVYWYQQSLDQGLQFLIQYYNGEERAKGNILERFSAQQFPDLHSELNLSSLELGDSALYFCASSAGTTNTEAFFGQGTRLTVV.

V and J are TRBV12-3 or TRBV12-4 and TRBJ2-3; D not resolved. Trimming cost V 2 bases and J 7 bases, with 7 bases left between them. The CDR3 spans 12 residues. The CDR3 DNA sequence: TGTGCCAGCAGTTTAAGTGAATATACGCAGTATTTT. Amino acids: CASSLSEYTQYF.

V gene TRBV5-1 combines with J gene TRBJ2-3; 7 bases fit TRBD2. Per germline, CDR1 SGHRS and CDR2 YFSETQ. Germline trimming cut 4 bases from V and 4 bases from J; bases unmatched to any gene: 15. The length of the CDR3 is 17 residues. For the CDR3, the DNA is TGCGCCAGCAGCCCCCTGGGGAGGGCGAGGATTGCAGATACGCAGTATTTT. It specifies CASSPLGRARIADTQYF.

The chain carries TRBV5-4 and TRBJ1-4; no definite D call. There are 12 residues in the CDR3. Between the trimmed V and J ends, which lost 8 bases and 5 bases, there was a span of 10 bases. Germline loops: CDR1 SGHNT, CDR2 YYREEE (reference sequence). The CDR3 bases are TGTGCCAGTTCCCTTCCCAATGAAAAACTGTTTTTT. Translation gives CASSLPNEKLFF.

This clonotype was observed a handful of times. The CDR3 spells CASSPIQATVEGQYF. The CDR3 DNA is TGTGCCAGCAGCCCCATACAGGCAACCGTAGAAGGGCAGTACTTC. The rearrangement uses TRBV28 and TRBJ2-7; tentatively, D is TRBD1 (5 bases). The germline gives CDR1 MDHEN, CDR2 SYDVKM. Between the trimmed V and J ends, which lost 6 bases and 9 bases, there was a span of 24 bases. The CDR3 covers 15 residues.

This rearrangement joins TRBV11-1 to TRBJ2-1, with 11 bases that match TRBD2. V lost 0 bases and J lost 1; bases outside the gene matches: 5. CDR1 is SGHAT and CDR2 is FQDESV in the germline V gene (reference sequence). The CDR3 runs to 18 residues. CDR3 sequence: CASSLAVLAGGSYNEQFF. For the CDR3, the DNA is TGTGCCAGCAGCTTAGCGGTGCTAGCGGGAGGTTCCTACAATGAGCAGTTCTTC.